This T cell receptor beta chain was sequenced for a study of shared clonotypes between healthy human individuals. Germline assignment: CDR1 SGHNT and CDR2 YYREEE (reference sequence). The CDR3 spans 14 residues. V was shortened by 3 bases and J by 2 bases, with 6 bases between the two germline ends. Several immunoSEQ plates held equal portions of the genomic DNA taken from each subset. Data came from immunoSEQ multiplex PCR; TCRdb stores just in-frame clones and leaves some out. The sample carries 2 million or so clones, 85% to 95% recorded once. The source of this sequence is a man younger than 30 in good health. The sequenced sample was naive CD4+ T cells sorted from blood. The subset is: CD45RA+ positively selected. V is TRBV5-4 and J is TRBJ1-6; D call uncertain. This CDR3 is CASSSEAYNSPLHF. In DNA form, the CDR3 reads TGTGCCAGCAGCTCAGAGGCCTATAATTCACCCCTCCACTTT.